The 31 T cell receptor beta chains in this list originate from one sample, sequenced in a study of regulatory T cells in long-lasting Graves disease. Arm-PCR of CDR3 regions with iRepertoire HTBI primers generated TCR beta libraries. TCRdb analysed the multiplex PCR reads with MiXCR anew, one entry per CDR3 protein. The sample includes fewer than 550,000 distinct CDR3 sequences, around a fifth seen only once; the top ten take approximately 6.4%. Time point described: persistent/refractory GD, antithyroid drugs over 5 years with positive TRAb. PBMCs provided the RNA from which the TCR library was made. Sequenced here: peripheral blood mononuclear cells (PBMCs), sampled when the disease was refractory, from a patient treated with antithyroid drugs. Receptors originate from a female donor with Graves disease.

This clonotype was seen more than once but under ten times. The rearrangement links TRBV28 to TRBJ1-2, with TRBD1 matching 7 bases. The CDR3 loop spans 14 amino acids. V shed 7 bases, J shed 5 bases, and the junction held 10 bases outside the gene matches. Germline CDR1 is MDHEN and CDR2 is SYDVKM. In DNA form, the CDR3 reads TGTGCCAGCACCACTTCCGGGACAGCGTATGGCTACACCTTC. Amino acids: CASTTSGTAYGYTF.

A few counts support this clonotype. CDR3 nucleotide sequence: TGTGCCAGCAGCTCCAATAGGGGCGGACGGGGAGAGACCCAGTACTTC. Protein: CASSSNRGGRGETQYF. The V gene is TRBV7-2, the J gene TRBJ2-5, with D possibly being TRBD1 or TRBD2 (5 bases each). The CDR3 extends over 16 amino acids. The ends were cut back, 4 bases at V and 4 bases at J, with 19 bases in the middle. CDR1 and CDR2 from the germline V gene are SGHTA and FQGNSA.

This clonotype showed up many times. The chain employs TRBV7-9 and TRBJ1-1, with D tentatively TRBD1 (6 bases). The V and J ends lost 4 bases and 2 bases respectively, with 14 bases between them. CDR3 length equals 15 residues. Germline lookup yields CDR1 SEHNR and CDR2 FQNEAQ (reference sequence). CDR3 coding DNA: TGTGCCAGCAGCTCTGACAGGACTTATAACACTGAAGCTTTCTTT. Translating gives CASSSDRTYNTEAFF.

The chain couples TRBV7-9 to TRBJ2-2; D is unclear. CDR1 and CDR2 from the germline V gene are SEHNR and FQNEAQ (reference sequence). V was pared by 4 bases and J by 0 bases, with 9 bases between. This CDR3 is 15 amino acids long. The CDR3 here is CASSSTKTNTGELFF. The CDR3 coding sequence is TGTGCCAGCAGCTCGACAAAGACGAACACCGGGGAGCTGTTTTTT.

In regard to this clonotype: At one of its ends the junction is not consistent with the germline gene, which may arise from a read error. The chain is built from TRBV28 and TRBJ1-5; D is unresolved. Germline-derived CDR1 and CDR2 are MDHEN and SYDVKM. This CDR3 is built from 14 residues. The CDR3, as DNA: TGTGCCAGCAGTTTTAGTGAAGGCCATCACCCCCAGCATTTT. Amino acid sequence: CASSFSEGHHPQHF. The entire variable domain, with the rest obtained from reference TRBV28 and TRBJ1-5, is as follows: DVKVTQSSRYLVKRTGEKVFLECVQDMDHENMFWYRQDPGLGLRLIYFSYDVKMKEKGDIPEGYSVSREKKERFSLILESASTNQTSMYLCASSFSEGHHPQHFGDGTRLSIL.

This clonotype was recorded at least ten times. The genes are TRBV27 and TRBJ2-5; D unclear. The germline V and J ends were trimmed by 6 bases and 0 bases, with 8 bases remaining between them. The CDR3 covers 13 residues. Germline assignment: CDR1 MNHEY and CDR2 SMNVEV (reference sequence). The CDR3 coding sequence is TGTGCCAGCAGACCGATCAACCAAGAGACCCAGTACTTC. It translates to CASRPINQETQYF.

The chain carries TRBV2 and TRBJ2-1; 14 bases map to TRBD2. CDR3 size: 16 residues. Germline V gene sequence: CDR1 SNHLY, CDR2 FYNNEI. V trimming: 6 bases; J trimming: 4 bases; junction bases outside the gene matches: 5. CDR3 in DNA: TGTGCCAGCAGCAGACTAGCGGGGGGGAGGTACAATGAGCAGTTCTTC. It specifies CASSRLAGGRYNEQFF.

CDR3 region: CASRLVRGNGELFF. In DNA, the CDR3 is TGCGCCAGCAGGCTGGTGAGGGGGAACGGGGAGCTGTTTTTT. The chain is built from TRBV5-1 and TRBJ2-2; a weak D match, TRBD1 (6 bases). Trimming left V 5 bases short and J 7 bases short, with 15 bases between. CDR1 is SGHRS and CDR2 is YFSETQ in the germline V gene. CDR3 length: 14 amino acids.

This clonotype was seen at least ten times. The CDR3 protein is CASSDGLGSGELFF. For the CDR3, the DNA is TGCGCCAGCAGTGATGGTTTAGGGTCCGGGGAGCTGTTTTTT. J is TRBJ2-2 and V is TRBV10-2; D remains unclear. Germline CDR1 reads WSHSY; CDR2 reads SAAADI. V lost 3 bases and J lost 6, with 11 bases in between. This CDR3 spans 14 amino acids.

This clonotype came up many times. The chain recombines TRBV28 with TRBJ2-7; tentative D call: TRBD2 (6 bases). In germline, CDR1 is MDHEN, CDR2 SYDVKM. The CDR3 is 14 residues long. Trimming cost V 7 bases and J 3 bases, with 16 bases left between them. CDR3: CASNMVGGNYEQYF. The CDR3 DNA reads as TGTGCCAGCAACATGGTGGGGGGTAACTACGAGCAGTACTTC.

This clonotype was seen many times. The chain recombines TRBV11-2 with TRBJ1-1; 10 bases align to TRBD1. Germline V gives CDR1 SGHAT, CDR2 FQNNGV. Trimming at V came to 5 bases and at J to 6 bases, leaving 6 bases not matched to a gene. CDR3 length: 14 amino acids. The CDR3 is CASSPLTGGPEAFF. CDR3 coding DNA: TGTGCCAGCAGCCCTTTGACAGGGGGCCCTGAAGCTTTCTTT.

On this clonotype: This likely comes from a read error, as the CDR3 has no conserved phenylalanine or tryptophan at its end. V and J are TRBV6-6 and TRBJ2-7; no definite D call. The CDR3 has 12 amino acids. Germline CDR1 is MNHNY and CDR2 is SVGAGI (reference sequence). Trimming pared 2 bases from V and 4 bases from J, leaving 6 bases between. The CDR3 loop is CASSYPSYEQYY. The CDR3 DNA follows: TGTGCCAGCAGTTACCCGAGTTACGAGCAGTACTAC.

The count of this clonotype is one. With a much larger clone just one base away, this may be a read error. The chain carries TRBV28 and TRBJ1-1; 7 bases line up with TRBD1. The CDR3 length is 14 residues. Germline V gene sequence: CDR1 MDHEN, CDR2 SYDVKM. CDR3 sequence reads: CASTLTGYLTEALF. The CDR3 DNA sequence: TGTGCCAGCACCCTGACAGGGTACCTCACTGAAGCTCTCTTT.

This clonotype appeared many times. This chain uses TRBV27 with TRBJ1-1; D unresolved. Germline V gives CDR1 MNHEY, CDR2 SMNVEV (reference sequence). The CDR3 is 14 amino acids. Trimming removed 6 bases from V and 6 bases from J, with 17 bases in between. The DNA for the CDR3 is TGTGCCAGCAGGGGGTTGGGGTCTCGGCCTGAAGCTTTCTTT. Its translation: CASRGLGSRPEAFF.

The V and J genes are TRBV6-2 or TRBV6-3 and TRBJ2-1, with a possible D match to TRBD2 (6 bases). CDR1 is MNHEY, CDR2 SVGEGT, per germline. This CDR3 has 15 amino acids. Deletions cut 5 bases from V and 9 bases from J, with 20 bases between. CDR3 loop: CASSQLAVLSGEQFF. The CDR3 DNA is TGTGCCAGCAGTCAACTAGCAGTCCTGAGTGGTGAGCAGTTCTTC.

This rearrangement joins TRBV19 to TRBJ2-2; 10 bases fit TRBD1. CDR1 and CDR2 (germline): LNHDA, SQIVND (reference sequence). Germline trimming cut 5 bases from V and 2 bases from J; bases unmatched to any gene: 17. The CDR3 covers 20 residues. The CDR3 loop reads CASSLVIVGQGVGNTGELFF. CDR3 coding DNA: TGTGCCAGTAGTCTCGTAATAGTCGGACAGGGGGTTGGTAACACCGGGGAGCTGTTTTTT.

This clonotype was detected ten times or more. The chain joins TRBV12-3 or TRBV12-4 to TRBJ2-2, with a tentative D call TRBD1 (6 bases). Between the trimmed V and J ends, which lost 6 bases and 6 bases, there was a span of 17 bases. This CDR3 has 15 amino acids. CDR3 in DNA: TGTGCCAGCAGCCAGAATTACAGGGCGGCCGGGGAGCTGTTTTTT. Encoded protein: CASSQNYRAAGELFF.

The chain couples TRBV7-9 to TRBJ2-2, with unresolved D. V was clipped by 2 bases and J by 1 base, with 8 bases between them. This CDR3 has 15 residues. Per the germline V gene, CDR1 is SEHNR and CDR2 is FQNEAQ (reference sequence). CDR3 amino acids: CASSLYILNTGELFF. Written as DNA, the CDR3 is TGTGCCAGCAGCTTATATATCCTGAACACCGGGGAGCTGTTTTTT. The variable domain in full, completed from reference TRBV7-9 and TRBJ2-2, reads DTGVSQNPRHKITKRGQNVTFRCDPISEHNRLYWYRQTLGQGPEFLTYFQNEAQLEKSRLLSDRFSAERPKGSFSTLEIQRTEQGDSAMYLCASSLYILNTGELFFGEGSRLTVL.

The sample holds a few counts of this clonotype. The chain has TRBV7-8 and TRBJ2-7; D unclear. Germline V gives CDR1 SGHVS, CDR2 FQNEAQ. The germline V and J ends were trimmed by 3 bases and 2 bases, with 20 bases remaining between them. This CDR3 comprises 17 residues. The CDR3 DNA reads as TGTGCCAGCAGCTTTTCTTTTGAGGAGAAAAAACCCTACGAGCAGTACTTC. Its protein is CASSFSFEEKKPYEQYF.

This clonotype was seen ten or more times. CDR3 protein: CASSVDGTGDTSYNSPLHF. The CDR3 region has the DNA TGTGCCAGCAGCGTAGATGGGACAGGCGATACCTCCTATAATTCACCCCTCCACTTT. V usage is TRBV28 and J usage is TRBJ1-6, with 8 bases matching TRBD1. V gave up 6 bases and J gave up 0 bases; unmatched junction bases: 13. CDR3 length equals 19 residues. Germline CDR1 is MDHEN and CDR2 is SYDVKM.

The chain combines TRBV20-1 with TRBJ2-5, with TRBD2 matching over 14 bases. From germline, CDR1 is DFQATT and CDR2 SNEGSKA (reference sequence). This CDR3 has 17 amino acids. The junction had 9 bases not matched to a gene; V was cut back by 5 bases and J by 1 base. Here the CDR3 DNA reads TGCAGTGCTCCAAGGACTAGCGGGGGGTTGTTCCAAGAGACCCAGTACTTC. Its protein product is CSAPRTSGGLFQETQYF.

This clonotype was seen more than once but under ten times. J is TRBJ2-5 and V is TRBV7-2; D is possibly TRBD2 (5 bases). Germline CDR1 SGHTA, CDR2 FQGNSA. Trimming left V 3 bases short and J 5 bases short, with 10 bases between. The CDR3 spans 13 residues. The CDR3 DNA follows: TGTGCCAGCAGCTTCACTAGGGAGGAGACCCAGTACTTC. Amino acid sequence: CASSFTREETQYF.

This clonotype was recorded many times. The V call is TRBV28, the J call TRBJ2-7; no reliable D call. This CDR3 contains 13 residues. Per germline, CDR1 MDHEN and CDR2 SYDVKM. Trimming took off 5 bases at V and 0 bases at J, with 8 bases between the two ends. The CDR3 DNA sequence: TGTGCCAGCAGTCCCCGGAGCTCCTACGAGCAGTACTTC. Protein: CASSPRSSYEQYF. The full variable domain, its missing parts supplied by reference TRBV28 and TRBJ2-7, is DVKVTQSSRYLVKRTGEKVFLECVQDMDHENMFWYRQDPGLGLRLIYFSYDVKMKEKGDIPEGYSVSREKKERFSLILESASTNQTSMYLCASSPRSSYEQYFGPGTRLTVT.

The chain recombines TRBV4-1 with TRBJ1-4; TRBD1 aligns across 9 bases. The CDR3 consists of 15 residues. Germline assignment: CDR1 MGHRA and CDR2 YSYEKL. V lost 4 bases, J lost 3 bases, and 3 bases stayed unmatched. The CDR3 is CASSPWDRANEKLFF. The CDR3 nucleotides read TGCGCCAGCAGCCCCTGGGACAGGGCTAATGAAAAACTGTTTTTT.

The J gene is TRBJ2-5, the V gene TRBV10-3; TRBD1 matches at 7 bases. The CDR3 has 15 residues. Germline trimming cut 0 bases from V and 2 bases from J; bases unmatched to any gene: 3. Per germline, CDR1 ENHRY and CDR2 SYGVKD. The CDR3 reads CAISESGDRQETQYF. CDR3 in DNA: TGTGCCATCAGTGAGTCGGGGGACAGACAAGAGACCCAGTACTTC.

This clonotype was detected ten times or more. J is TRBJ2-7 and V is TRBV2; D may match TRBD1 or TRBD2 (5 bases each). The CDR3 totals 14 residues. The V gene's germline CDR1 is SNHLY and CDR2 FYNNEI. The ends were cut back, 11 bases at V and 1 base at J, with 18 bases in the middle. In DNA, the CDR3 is TGTGCCTCCCGGGACGGAGCTTCTTCCTACGAGCAGTACTTC. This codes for CASRDGASSYEQYF.

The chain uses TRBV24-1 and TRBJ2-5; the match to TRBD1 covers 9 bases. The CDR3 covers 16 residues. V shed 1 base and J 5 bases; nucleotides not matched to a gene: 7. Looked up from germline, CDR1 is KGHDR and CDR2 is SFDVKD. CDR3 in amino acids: CATSDFRTGDFETQYF. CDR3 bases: TGTGCCACCAGTGATTTTAGGACAGGGGATTTCGAGACCCAGTACTTC.

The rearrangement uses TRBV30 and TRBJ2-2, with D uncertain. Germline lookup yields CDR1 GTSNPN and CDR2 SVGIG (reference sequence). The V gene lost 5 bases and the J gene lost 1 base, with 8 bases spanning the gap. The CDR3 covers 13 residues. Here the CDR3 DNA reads TGTGCCTGGGCCCTCGGGAACACCGGGGAGCTGTTTTTT. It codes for CAWALGNTGELFF.

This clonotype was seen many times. The DNA for the CDR3 is TGTGCCAGCAGAGGGATCGGGGGCACAGATACGCAGTATTTT. Translated: CASRGIGGTDTQYF. The chain carries TRBV28 and TRBJ2-3; D is possibly TRBD2 (5 bases). V dropped 6 bases and J dropped 1 base, with 11 bases sitting between them. This CDR3 spans 14 amino acids. The germline V gene encodes CDR1 MDHEN and CDR2 SYDVKM.

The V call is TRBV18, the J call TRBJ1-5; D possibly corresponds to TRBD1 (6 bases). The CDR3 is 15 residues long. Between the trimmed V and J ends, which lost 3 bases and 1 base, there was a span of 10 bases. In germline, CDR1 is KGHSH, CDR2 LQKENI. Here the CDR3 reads CASSPLDRSNQPQHF. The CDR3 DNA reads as TGTGCCAGCTCACCCCTCGACAGGAGCAATCAGCCCCAGCATTTT.

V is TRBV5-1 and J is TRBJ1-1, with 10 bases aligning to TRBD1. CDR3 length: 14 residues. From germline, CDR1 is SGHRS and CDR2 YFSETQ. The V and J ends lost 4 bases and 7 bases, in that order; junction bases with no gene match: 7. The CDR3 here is CASSRGQGDGEAFF. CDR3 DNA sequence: TGCGCCAGCAGCAGAGGACAGGGGGACGGTGAAGCTTTCTTT.